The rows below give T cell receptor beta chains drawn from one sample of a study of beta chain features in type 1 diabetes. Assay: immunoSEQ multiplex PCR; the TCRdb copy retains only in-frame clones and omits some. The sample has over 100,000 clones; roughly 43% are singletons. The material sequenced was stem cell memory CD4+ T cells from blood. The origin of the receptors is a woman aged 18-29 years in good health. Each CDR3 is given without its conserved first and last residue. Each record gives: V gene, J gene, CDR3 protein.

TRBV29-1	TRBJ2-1	SVDRFRYPSDEQF
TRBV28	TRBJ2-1	ASRQGSVNEQF
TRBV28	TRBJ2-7	ASRPGGSSSYEQY
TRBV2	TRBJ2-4	ASSEGGQQY
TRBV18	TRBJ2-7	ASSMGTGKNYEQY
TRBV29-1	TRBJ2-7	SVLFTGTGSYEQY
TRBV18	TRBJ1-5	ASSPPGNNQPQH
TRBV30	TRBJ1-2	AWSAFGGSGYT
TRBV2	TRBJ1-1	ASHRVWTEAF
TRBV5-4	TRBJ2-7	ASSYLAGVSYEQY
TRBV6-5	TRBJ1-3	ASSYLQGGNTIY
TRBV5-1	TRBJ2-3	ASSLRQGVMTDTQY
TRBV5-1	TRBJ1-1	ASSLPGGEAF
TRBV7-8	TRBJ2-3	ASSLLALGTDTQY
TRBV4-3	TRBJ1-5	ASSQDRYRGQPQH
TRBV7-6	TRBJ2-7	ASSIRQNSYEQY
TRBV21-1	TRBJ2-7	ASSRYTPSGYSYEQY
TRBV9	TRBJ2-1	ASSVVPGSSYNEQF
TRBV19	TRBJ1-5	ASRTGTSLGNQPRH
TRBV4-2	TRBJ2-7	ASSRGATGTDSYEQY
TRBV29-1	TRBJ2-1	SVEYPREQF
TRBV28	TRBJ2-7	ASSSGPTGSYEQY
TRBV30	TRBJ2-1	AWSFLGREGRHEQF
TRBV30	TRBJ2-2	AWKLAGVVGELF
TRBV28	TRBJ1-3	ASNTGGAGITIY
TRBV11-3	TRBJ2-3	ASSKRLVTDTQY
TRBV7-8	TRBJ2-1	ASSLVQGRYNEQF
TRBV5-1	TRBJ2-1	ASSLDWLAVETYHNEQF
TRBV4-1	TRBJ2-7	ASSQAPAGGSYEQY
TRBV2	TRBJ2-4	ASSERRGDNFLIAKNIQY
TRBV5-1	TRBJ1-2	ASSALQGASGYT
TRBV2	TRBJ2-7	ASSESQGLYEQY
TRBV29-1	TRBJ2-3	SVGTSGGTDTQY
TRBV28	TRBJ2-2	ASSYQQAGELF
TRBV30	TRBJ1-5	AWTPGQTSNQPQH
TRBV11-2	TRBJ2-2	ASSSWTGSNTGELF
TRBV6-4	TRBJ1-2	ASSEVPGKYGYT
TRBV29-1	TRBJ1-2	SVVVLRGGYT
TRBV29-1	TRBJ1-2	SVLGEAANYGYT
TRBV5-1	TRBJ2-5	ASSLDLETQY
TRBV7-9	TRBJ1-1	ASSLGGGRNTEAF
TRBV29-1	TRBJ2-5	SAEGLAGQEQY
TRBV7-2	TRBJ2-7	ASSFQAGGTEQY
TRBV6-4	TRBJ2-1	ASSALGGPGEQF